This T cell receptor (beta chain) was profiled in a study of Ad26.COV2.S vaccination and SARS-CoV-2 variants. Profiled with immunoSEQ multiplex PCR; TCRdb holds only in-frame clones, not every one. Of about 350,000 clones in the sample, approximately 86% were seen once. In the case of this clone: Its antigen is not identified.

CDR3 length equals 15 residues. V lost 3 bases to trimming and J lost 11 bases; unmatched junction nucleotides: 11. The germline V gene encodes CDR1 ENHRY and CDR2 SYGVKD. Notes on the study in general: Vaccine recipients surpassed placebo recipients in spike-specific TCR breadth.

Treatment of the sample: roughly 18 received Ad26.COV2.S at low or high dose, single or two shots; roughly 5 received placebo; per-sample allocation not given. Specimen acquisition occurred on day 63 following the initial vaccine or placebo injection. This specimen was peripheral blood, taken in a trial of Ad26.COV2.S vaccine versus placebo. The chain recombines TRBV10-3 with TRBJ2-3, with 10 bases that match TRBD2. The sequence derives from a person between 18 and 60 years old who received the Ad26.COV2.S COVID-19 vaccine or a placebo. As DNA, the CDR3 is TGTGCCATCAGTGACCCTACTAGCGGGGAGCGTAAGCAGTATTTT. This translates into CAISDPTSGERKQYF.